Given below is one TCR beta chain in context. What antigen it recognizes has not been identified. Per-nucleotide qualities are absent, and no much larger clonotype sits a single base away. Each donor gave one peripheral blood draw, averaging approximately 0.12 L, which was collected into heparinised tubes. A BD FACSAria II and a panel including CD45RO, CCR7, CD25, CD127, CD95 and CD27 were used to sort naive, central memory, regulatory and stem cell-like memory CD4+ T cells. Every sorted population had a purity above 95%. PBMCs were separated immediately by Lymphoprep density gradient centrifugation and were stained directly, without being cultured. To minimize batch effects, samples were stained and sorted in pairs, one healthy donor with one patient per experiment. These data come from a study of beta chain features in type 1 diabetes (dated by TCRdb to 2016 to 2018). Regarding the study in general: No differences in mean age, gender distribution, total cell number or subset yield were found between patients and healthy donors. The study compared TCRB repertoires of sorted circulating CD4+ T cell subsets between recently diagnosed type 1 diabetes patients and matched healthy donors. A total of over 90,000,000 sorted cells were examined across all samples, and a strong correlation was observed between cell number per subset and RNA yield. Naive and central memory subsets were obtained from all 30 or so donors, but regulatory and stem cell-like memory subsets were isolated from only 8 patients and roughly 8 healthy donors.

The High Capacity cDNA Reverse Transcription Kit was used to reverse transcribe all of the isolated RNA, meaning that expressed TCRB transcripts were what got sequenced. Deep immunoSEQ sequencing was applied to naive, central memory and regulatory T cell samples, giving an average of approximately 4 million total reads per sample. After sorted cells were lysed in RLT buffer, RNA was extracted with DNase-treated RNeasy Micro or Mini kits, with the choice depending on cell number. Each cell subset was processed separately to prevent cross-contamination, with patient and healthy donor samples processed together. TCRB sequences were amplified from cDNA with the immunoSEQ multiplex PCR, producing 87-bp fragments spanning the CDR3 region. The amplicons were sequenced using the Illumina HiSeq platform. As for the original processing: PCR bias was computationally corrected using synthetic template baselines, reads within Hamming distance 2 were collapsed, and singletons that could not be merged were discarded. Reads were aligned against IMGT to assign V, D and J genes, CDR3 length and insertions or deletions at six rearrangement sites. Clonotype counts were normalized to sorted cell number within each subset before computing true diversity and Gini coefficients with the tcR R package. The overlap coefficient, calculated on TCRB nucleotide sequences, was used to quantify repertoire sharing. As a proxy for the pre-selection repertoire, out-of-frame TCRB sequences from naive cells were analyzed. The clones in this table, taken by TCRdb from immuneACCESS, are in-frame only. Not every clone is retained; where verified, under half of the shortfall comes from an unresolved V gene, and the cause of the rest is unknown. V and J calls and clone size follow that table, whereas D and trimming were derived from the DNA. The sample table holds approximately 150,000 clones, of which about 9.4% were seen once. The ten largest clonotypes hold 1.3% of the sample.

What the study reported, not specific to this receptor: Because the HLA sub-analyses included only small numbers of individuals, any influence of HLA type on TCRB rearrangement was left unresolved. Type 1 diabetes patients showed a moderate but significant shortening of TCRB CDR3 length in all four CD4+ subsets. Because cDNA rather than genomic DNA was sequenced, highly expressing activated cells could have been over-represented, although no difference in activation and CD3 levels was found between groups. Patients with type 1 diabetes made fewer insertions and deleted more nucleotides at VDJ recombination sites, implying thymic rearrangement abnormalities. Naive, central memory and regulatory TCRB repertoires appeared more similar among patients than among healthy donors. PCR might favor shorter templates, but patient and control samples were amplified and corrected together, so any skew would affect both groups equally.

The CDR3 holds 15 amino acids from the cysteine to the phenylalanine. Left in the record is the CDR3 DNA by itself, 45 bases read in frame from the first base. After removal of 5 bases from V and 0 bases from J, the junction retains 3 bases not matched to a gene. Via the germline V gene, CDR1 is SGHNT and CDR2 YENEEA. Sequences were obtained from naive CD4+ T cells from blood. The cell subset or site label, as the study defines it: true naive CD4+ T cells. The sequence is built from TRBV11-3 and TRBJ2-2; TRBD1 aligns with 7 central bases. The origin of this receptor is a man aged 18 to 35 in good health. The DNA sequence reads TGTGCCAGCAGCCATCAGGGGGCGAACACCGGGGAGCTGTTTTTT. This yields the protein CASSHQGANTGELFF.